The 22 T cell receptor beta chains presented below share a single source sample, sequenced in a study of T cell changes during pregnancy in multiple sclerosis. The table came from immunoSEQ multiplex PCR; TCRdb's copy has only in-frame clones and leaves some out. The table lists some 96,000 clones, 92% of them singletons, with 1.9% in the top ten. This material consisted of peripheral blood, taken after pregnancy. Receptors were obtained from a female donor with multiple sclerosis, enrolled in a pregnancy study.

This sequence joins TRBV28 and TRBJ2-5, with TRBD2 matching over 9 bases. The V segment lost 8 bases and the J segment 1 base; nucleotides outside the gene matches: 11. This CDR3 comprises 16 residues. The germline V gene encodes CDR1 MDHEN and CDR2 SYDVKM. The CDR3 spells CASGGVAGGSQETQYF. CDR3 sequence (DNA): TGTGCCAGCGGGGGGGTTGCGGGAGGGTCCCAAGAGACCCAGTACTTC.

CDR3 in amino acids: CASGQGASPLHF. The CDR3 nucleotides read TGTGCCTCGGGACAGGGGGCTTCACCCCTCCACTTT. The chain joins TRBV28 to TRBJ1-6; 12 nucleotides agree with TRBD1. This CDR3 contains 12 residues. J lost 9 bases, V lost 11 bases, and 2 bases had no gene match. The germline gives CDR1 MDHEN, CDR2 SYDVKM. Looking up the rest from reference TRBV28 and TRBJ1-6 gives the full variable domain: DVKVTQSSRYLVKRTGEKVFLECVQDMDHENMFWYRQDPGLGLRLIYFSYDVKMKEKGDIPEGYSVSREKKERFSLILESASTNQTSMYLCASGQGASPLHFGNGTRLTVT.

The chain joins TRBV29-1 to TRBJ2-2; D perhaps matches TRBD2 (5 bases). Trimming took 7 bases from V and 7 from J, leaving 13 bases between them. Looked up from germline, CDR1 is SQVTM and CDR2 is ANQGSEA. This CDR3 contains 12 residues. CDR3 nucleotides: TGCAGCGGGAGGTTAGGGAGCGGGGAGCTGTTTTTT. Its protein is CSGRLGSGELFF.

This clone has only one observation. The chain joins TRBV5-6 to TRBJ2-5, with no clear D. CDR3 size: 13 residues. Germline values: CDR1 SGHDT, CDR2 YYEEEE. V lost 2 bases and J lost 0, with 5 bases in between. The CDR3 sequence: CASSFYYQETQYF. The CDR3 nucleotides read TGTGCCAGCAGCTTTTATTACCAAGAGACCCAGTACTTC.

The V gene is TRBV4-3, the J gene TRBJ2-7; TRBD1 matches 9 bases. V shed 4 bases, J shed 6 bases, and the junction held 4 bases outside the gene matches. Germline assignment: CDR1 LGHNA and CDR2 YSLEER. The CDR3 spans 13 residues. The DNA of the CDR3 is TGCGCCAGCAGCCCGGACAGGGGAGGCGAGCAGTACTTC. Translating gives CASSPDRGGEQYF.

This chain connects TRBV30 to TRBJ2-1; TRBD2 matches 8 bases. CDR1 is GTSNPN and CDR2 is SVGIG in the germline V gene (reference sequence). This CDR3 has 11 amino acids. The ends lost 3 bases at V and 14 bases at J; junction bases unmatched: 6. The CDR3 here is CAWRAGTRKFF. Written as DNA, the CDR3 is TGTGCCTGGAGGGCCGGGACTAGGAAGTTCTTC. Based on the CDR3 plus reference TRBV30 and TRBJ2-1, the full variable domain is SQTIHQWPATLVQPVGSPLSLECTVEGTSNPNLYWYRQAAGRGLQLLFYSVGIGQISSEVPQNLSASRPQDRQFILSSKKLLLSDSGFYLCAWRAGTRKFFGPGTRLTVL.

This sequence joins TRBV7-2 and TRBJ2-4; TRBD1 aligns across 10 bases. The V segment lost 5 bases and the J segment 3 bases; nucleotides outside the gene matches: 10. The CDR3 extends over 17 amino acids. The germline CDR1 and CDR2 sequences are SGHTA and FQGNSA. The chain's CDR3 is CASSRSGQGGGKNIQYF. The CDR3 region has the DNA TGTGCCAGCAGCAGATCCGGACAGGGGGGGGGCAAAAACATTCAGTACTTC.

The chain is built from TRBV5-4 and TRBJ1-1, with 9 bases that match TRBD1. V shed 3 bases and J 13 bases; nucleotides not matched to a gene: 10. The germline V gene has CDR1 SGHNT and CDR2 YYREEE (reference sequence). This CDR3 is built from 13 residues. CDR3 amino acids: CASSSSGQGEHFF. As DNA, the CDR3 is TGTGCCAGCAGCTCTTCGGGACAGGGTGAGCATTTCTTT.

The CDR3 loop is CASSQVLVGVADTQYF. Here the CDR3 DNA reads TGCGCCAGCAGCCAAGTTTTGGTGGGAGTGGCAGATACGCAGTATTTT. The rearrangement joins TRBV4-1 to TRBJ2-3; possibly TRBD2 for D (5 bases). Germline V CDR1 and CDR2: MGHRA, YSYEKL. CDR3 length: 16 residues. Trimming took off 1 base at V and 4 bases at J, with 15 bases between the two ends.

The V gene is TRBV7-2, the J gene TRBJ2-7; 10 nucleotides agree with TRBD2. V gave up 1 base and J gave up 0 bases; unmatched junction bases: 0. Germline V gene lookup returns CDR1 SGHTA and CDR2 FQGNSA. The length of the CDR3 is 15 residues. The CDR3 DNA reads TGTGCCAGCAGCTTAGGGACTAGCGGCTCCTACGAGCAGTACTTC. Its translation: CASSLGTSGSYEQYF.

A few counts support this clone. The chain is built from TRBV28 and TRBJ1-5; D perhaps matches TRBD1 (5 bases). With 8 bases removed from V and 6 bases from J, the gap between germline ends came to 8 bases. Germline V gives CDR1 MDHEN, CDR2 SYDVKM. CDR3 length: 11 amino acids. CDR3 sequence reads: CASGRGQPQHF. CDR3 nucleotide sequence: TGTGCCAGCGGGAGGGGTCAGCCCCAGCATTTT.

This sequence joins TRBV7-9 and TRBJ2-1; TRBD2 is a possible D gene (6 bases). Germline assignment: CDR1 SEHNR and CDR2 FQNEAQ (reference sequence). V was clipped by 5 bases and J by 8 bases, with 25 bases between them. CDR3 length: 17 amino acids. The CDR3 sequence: CASSKIKGRLEIDEQFF. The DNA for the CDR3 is TGTGCCAGCAGCAAAATAAAGGGGAGACTAGAGATAGATGAGCAGTTCTTC.

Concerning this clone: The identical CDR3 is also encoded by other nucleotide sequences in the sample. CDR3 sequence (DNA): TGTGCCAGCTCACCGGGGGGTATCTCTGGAAACACCATATATTTT. Translation: CASSPGGISGNTIYF. The chain uses TRBV18 and TRBJ1-3; TRBD1 is a possible D gene (5 bases). Germline CDR1 and CDR2: KGHSH and LQKENI. The V end was cut by 3 bases, the J end by 0 bases, with 9 bases between. This CDR3 is 15 amino acids long.

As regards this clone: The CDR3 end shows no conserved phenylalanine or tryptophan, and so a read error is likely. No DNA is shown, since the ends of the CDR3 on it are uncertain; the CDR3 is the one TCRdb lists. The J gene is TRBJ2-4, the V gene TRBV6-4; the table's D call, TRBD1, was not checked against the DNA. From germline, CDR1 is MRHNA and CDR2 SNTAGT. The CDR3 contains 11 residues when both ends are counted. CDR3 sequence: CASSFPHDRVL.

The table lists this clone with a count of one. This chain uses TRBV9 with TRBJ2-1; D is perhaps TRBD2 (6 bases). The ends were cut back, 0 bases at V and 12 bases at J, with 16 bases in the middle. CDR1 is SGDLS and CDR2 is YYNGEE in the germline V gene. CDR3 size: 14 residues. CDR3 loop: CASSVGGGVGRQFF. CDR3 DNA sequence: TGTGCCAGCAGCGTAGGTGGCGGGGTTGGGAGGCAGTTCTTC.

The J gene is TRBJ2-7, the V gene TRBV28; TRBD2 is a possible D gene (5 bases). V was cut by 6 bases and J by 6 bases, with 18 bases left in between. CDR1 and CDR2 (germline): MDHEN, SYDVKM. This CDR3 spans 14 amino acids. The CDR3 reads CASRLDPSHLEQYF. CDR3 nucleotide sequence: TGTGCCAGCAGGCTGGACCCTAGCCATCTCGAGCAGTACTTC.

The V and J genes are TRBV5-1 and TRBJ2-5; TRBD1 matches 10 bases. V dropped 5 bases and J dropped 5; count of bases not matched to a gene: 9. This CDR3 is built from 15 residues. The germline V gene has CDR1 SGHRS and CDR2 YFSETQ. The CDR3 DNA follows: TGCGCCAGCAGGGACGACAGGGGGCGCGGGGAGACCCAGTACTTC. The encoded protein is CASRDDRGRGETQYF. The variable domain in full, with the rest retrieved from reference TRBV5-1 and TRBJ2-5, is KAGVTQTPRYLIKTRGQQVTLSCSPISGHRSVSWYQQTPGQGLQFLFEYFSETQRNKGNFPGRFSGRQFSNSRSEMNVSTLELGDSALYLCASRDDRGRGETQYFGPGTRLLVL.

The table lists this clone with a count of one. In DNA form, the CDR3 reads TGTGCCAGCAGCTACCCGGAGCGGGAGATCTACGAGCAGTACTTC. This sequence encodes CASSYPEREIYEQYF. V is TRBV11-2 and J is TRBJ2-7; 8 nucleotides line up with TRBD2. Germline-derived CDR1 and CDR2 are SGHAT and FQNNGV. CDR3 length equals 15 residues. Trimming took 4 bases from V and 3 from J; bases not matched to a gene: 8. The full variable domain, with the rest looked up from reference TRBV11-2 and TRBJ2-7, is EAGVAQSPRYKIIEKRQSVAFWCNPISGHATLYWYQQILGQGPKLLIQFQNNGVVDDSQLPKDRFSAERLKGVDSTLKIQPAKLEDSAVYLCASSYPEREIYEQYFGPGTRLTVT.

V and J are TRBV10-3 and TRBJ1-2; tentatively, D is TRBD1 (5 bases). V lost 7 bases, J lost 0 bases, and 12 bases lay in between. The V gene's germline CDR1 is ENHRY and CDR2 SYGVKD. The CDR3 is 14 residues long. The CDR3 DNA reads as TGTGCCATCACCCAGGACAAAGCTAACTATGGCTACACCTTC. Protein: CAITQDKANYGYTF.

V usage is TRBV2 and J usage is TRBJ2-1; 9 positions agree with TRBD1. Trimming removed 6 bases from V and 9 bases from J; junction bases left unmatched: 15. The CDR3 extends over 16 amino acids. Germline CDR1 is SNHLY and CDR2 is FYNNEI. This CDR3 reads CASSGEGLQGAAEQFF. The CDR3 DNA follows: TGTGCCAGCAGCGGAGAGGGACTACAGGGGGCGGCTGAGCAGTTCTTC.

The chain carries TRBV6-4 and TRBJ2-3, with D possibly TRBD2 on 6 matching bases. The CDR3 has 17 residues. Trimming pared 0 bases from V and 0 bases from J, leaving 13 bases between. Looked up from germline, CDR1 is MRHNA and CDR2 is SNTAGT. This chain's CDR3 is CASSDSGLASSTDTQYF. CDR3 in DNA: TGTGCCAGCAGTGACTCGGGACTTGCTTCTAGCACAGATACGCAGTATTTT.

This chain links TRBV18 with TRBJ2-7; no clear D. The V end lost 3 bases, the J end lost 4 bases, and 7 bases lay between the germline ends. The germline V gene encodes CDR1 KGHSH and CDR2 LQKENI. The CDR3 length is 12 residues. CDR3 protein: CASSPTEYEQYF. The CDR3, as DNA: TGTGCCAGCTCACCGACTGAGTACGAGCAGTACTTC.